This entry is about one TCR beta chain. Other DNA sequences within the sample encode an identical CDR3. This entry comes from a study of cytomegalovirus exposure and HLA in healthy donors. With 60 Vbeta and 13 Jbeta primers, the PCR was carried out. Sequencing was performed with immunoSEQ multiplex PCR; in TCRdb, only in-frame clones are kept and a portion is missing. Among over 150,000 clones, 70% to 90% were seen once, and the ten largest hold around 6.7%. The germline V gene encodes CDR1 SGDLS and CDR2 YYNGEE. The CDR3 loop spans 14 amino acids. V lost 2 bases and J 1 base, leaving 9 bases between the germline ends.

The V gene is TRBV9, the J gene TRBJ1-1; D is possibly TRBD1 (6 bases). This TCR derives from a woman under 40 in good health and CMV-seropositive. The sample comprised PBMCs. The CDR3 DNA sequence: TGTGCCAGCAGCGTTGGCAGGGGGAACACTGAAGCTTTCTTT. Translated, it gives CASSVGRGNTEAFF.